Given below is one T cell receptor (beta chain) in context. Which antigen it targets is not known. Base qualities are not at hand, and no much larger clone is one base apart. The sample comes from a study of T cell repertoires in cytomegalovirus infection (dated by TCRdb to about 2019). With regard to the full study: Alongside well-studied HLA-B-restricted epitopes, the peptide stimulations were aimed at recently identified HLA-C-restricted CMV epitopes, whose presentation resists viral immunomodulation. Donor HLA type was relevant to the analysis, because carriage of CMV infection together with the matching HLA type was indicated by public TCR beta signatures.

This specimen's treatment or condition label, per the study, means: in vitro stimulation with specific CMV peptide epitopes to enrich CMV-specific T cells. CDR1 SQVTM and CDR2 ANQGSEA were looked up in the germline V gene. From its cysteine to its phenylalanine, the CDR3 spans 16 amino acids. Only the CDR3 part of the read is kept: 48 bases, read in frame from the first base. Clipping removes 2 bases from V and 4 bases from J, with 10 as the unmatched junction base count. Sequencing used an Illumina HiSeq 1500. The public reads were reanalyzed by TCRdb: fastp trimming at Q25, MiXCR alignment, in-frame beta chains only. Each entry merges the rows of one CDR3 protein and shows their most common DNA and genes. Counted in this sample were 650,000 to 900,000 distinct CDR3 sequences; 30% to 35% of them appeared once. The top ten clones comprise under 15% of the sample. Results and caveats for the whole study, not just this receptor: The ex vivo response was dominated by HLA-C-restricted CMV-specific TCR beta clonotypes, which also provided the single most frequent clonotype in two of eight donors. Cumulative frequency of public TCR beta family members discriminated carriers of CMV infection plus the relevant HLA type in this cohort and an independent 352-donor cohort.

The sample was cultured CD8+ T cells from PBMCs, taken from culture after CMV antigen stimulation. The TCR comes from a human donor in good health (CMV status not recorded). Some clones in this sample may be carry-over from other donors' samples. The V and J genes are TRBV29-1 and TRBJ2-1; 8 bases in between match TRBD1. The CDR3 sequence is CSVEIIGQGEYNEQFF. The DNA reads TGCAGCGTTGAAATTATAGGACAGGGTGAATACAATGAGCAGTTCTTC.